These T cell receptor beta chains were read from a single sample in a study of shared clonotypes between healthy human individuals. Repertoires were generated with immunoSEQ multiplex PCR, while TCRdb's copy carries only in-frame clones and drops some. Among 550,000 to 850,000 clones listed, around 67% were seen once. Sequenced: memory CD4+ T cells sorted from blood. These receptors were collected from a woman aged 25 to 39 in good health. CDR3s include the opening cysteine and the closing phenylalanine or tryptophan. A D gene is named only where the DNA matches it firmly. Clone size is stated in some rows and not others, as once, few, many or a class when expanded.

d_call j_call v_call clone_size cdr3_aa cdr3_nt
NA TRBJ1-4 TRBV28 NA CASSPNTNEKLFF TGTGCCAGCAGTCCAAATACTAATGAAAAACTGTTTTTT
NA TRBJ1-4 TRBV6-5 NA CASSSPKISNEKLFF TGTGCCAGCAGTTCCCCCAAAATCTCGAATGAAAAACTGTTTTTT
NA TRBJ1-1 TRBV11-2 NA CASSPTAKKAFF TGTGCCAGCAGCCCGACAGCGAAAAAAGCTTTCTTT
NA TRBJ2-3 TRBV7-3 NA CASSLGPSRTTSTDTQYF TGTGCCAGCAGCTTAGGACCTTCGCGTACGACTAGCACAGATACGCAGTATTTT
TRBD1 TRBJ2-7 TRBV7-6 once CASSALTGGQGASYEQYF TGTGCCAGCAGCGCCCTAACGGGGGGACAGGGGGCCTCCTACGAGCAGTACTTC
NA TRBJ1-1 TRBV10-3 few CAISPEGGRDTEAFF TGTGCCATCAGTCCTGAGGGAGGGCGCGACACTGAAGCTTTCTTT
NA TRBJ2-3 TRBV19 NA CASRLGSADTQYF TGTGCCAGTAGACTAGGTTCCGCAGATACGCAGTATTTT
NA TRBJ1-1 TRBV27 NA CASSFDRKIGGAFF TGTGCCAGCAGTTTTGACAGGAAAATTGGGGGAGCTTTCTTT
TRBD2 TRBJ2-7 TRBV11-2 few CASSTLSGRNTHEQYF TGTGCCAGCAGCACACTTAGCGGGCGCAATACTCACGAGCAGTACTTC
NA TRBJ1-5 TRBV27 few CASSELQGNNQPQHF TGTGCCAGCAGCGAGCTACAGGGAAACAATCAGCCCCAGCATTTT
TRBD1 TRBJ1-1 TRBV28 NA CASSLQGGETEAFF TGTGCCAGCAGTTTGCAGGGGGGGGAAACTGAAGCTTTCTTT
NA TRBJ1-1 TRBV11-2 few CASSLGSYTEAFF TGTGCCAGCAGCTTAGGGTCGTACACTGAAGCTTTCTTT
TRBD1 TRBJ1-5 TRBV5-1 few CASSEGQTINQPQHF TGCGCCAGCAGCGAGGGACAGACCATCAATCAGCCCCAGCATTTT
NA TRBJ2-5 TRBV5-1 NA CASSSTVTAGETQYF TGCGCCAGCAGCTCGACAGTAACGGCAGGGGAGACCCAGTACTTC
NA TRBJ2-2 TRBV7-9 NA CASSLGQGRTGELFF TGTGCCAGCAGCTTAGGTCAGGGAAGGACCGGGGAGCTGTTTTTT
TRBD1 TRBJ1-5 TRBV30 NA CAWSRDRGHQPQHF TGTGCCTGGAGTCGGGACAGGGGGCATCAGCCCCAGCATTTT
TRBD1 TRBJ2-7 TRBV28 NA CASSLDRAHEQYF TGTGCCAGCAGTCTCGACAGGGCCCACGAGCAGTACTTC
NA TRBJ2-3 TRBV6-1 once CASRLGAVPDTQYF TGTGCCAGCAGGCTTGGGGCGGTACCAGATACGCAGTATTTT
TRBD1 TRBJ1-5 TRBV18 once CASSPRGQVYQPQHF TGTGCCAGCTCACCCCGGGGACAGGTTTATCAGCCCCAGCATTTT
TRBD2 TRBJ2-7 TRBV5-1 few CASSSTQLAGAAHEQYF TGCGCCAGCAGCTCAACGCAACTAGCGGGAGCGGCCCACGAGCAGTACTTC
TRBD1 TRBJ1-2 TRBV7-9 NA CASSFRGIGGYTF TGTGCCAGCAGCTTCAGGGGGATCGGTGGCTACACCTTC
TRBD2 TRBJ2-1 TRBV2 NA CASRGTSGRSYNEQFF TGTGCCAGCAGGGGGACTAGCGGGAGGTCCTACAATGAGCAGTTCTTC
TRBD2 TRBJ2-1 TRBV6-5 NA CASSSRGRAGDEQFF TGTGCCAGCAGTTCCCGCGGGAGGGCCGGGGATGAGCAGTTCTTC
NA TRBJ2-2 TRBV28 few CASSSDYRGDRLRMELFF TGTGCCAGCAGTTCTGACTACCGGGGCGACAGACTCAGGATGGAGCTGTTTTTT
NA TRBJ2-5 TRBV9 NA CASSVGGVWQETQYF TGTGCCAGCAGCGTTGGGGGAGTGTGGCAAGAGACCCAGTACTTC
TRBD1 TRBJ2-7 TRBV28 NA CASRPTGGATYEQYF TGTGCCAGCAGACCCACAGGGGGCGCGACCTACGAGCAGTACTTC
TRBD1 TRBJ2-7 TRBV11-2 few CASSFGTDSYEQYF TGTGCCAGCAGCTTCGGGACAGACTCCTACGAGCAGTACTTC
TRBD1 TRBJ1-1 TRBV5-1 NA CASSLDRGSGNTEAFF TGCGCCAGCAGCTTGGACAGGGGAAGTGGGAACACTGAAGCTTTCTTT
TRBD2 TRBJ2-4 TRBV14 NA CASSQPTSGTIQYF TGTGCCAGCAGCCAACCGACTAGCGGGACCATTCAGTACTTC
NA TRBJ2-3 TRBV19 NA CASSIAGQRTDTQYF TGTGCCAGTAGTATTGCGGGGCAGCGTACAGATACGCAGTATTTT
NA TRBJ2-5 TRBV4-1 NA CASSQGTWETQYF TGCGCCAGCAGCCAAGGGACCTGGGAGACCCAGTACTTC
NA TRBJ2-3 TRBV9 NA CASSPHGWAATSSTDTQYF TGTGCCAGCAGCCCACATGGTTGGGCTGCAACCTCTAGCACAGATACGCAGTATTTT
NA TRBJ2-5 TRBV7-2 NA CASSFGREETQYF TGTGCCAGCAGCTTTGGCAGGGAGGAGACCCAGTACTTC
NA TRBJ2-7 TRBV6-1 NA CASTPGTRDYEQYF TGTGCCAGCACGCCCGGGACCCGAGACTACGAGCAGTACTTC
NA TRBJ2-7 TRBV19 NA CASSIIVRQGYEQYF TGTGCCAGTAGTATTATAGTTCGGCAGGGCTACGAGCAGTACTTC
NA TRBJ2-2 TRBV11-2 NA CASSSRGDGELFF TGTGCCAGCAGCTCCCGCGGGGACGGGGAGCTGTTTTTT
NA TRBJ2-3 TRBV15 NA CATSRYPDTQYF TGTGCCACCAGCAGATACCCGGATACGCAGTATTTT
TRBD1 TRBJ1-2 TRBV6-5 NA CASSSRPGQTGYTF TGTGCCAGCAGTTCCCGTCCGGGACAGACTGGCTACACCTTC
NA TRBJ2-1 TRBV19 NA CASRQQSSYNEQFF TGTGCCAGTAGACAACAGAGCTCCTACAATGAGCAGTTCTTC
NA TRBJ1-5 TRBV15 NA CATSRSGTRSNQPQHF TGTGCCACCAGCAGGTCCGGGACACGAAGCAATCAGCCCCAGCATTTT
NA TRBJ1-2 TRBV6-5 NA CASSLDLNYGYTF TGTGCCAGCAGTCTCGACCTTAACTATGGCTACACCTTC
NA TRBJ2-7 TRBV29-1 NA CSVIRDSYEQYF TGCAGCGTTATACGGGACTCCTACGAGCAGTACTTC
TRBD1 TRBJ1-1 TRBV29-1 NA CSGNRGTEAFF TGCAGCGGCAACAGGGGAACTGAAGCTTTCTTT
TRBD1 TRBJ2-7 TRBV19 NA CASSILPGQGFYEQYF TGTGCCAGTAGTATACTCCCGGGACAGGGGTTTTACGAGCAGTACTTC
NA TRBJ1-2 TRBV19 NA CASSMAGEIYGYTF TGTGCCAGTAGTATGGCAGGGGAAATCTATGGCTACACCTTC
TRBD1 TRBJ1-5 TRBV28 once CASSLQGGNQPQHF TGTGCCAGCAGTTTGCAGGGGGGAAATCAGCCCCAGCATTTT
NA TRBJ2-7 TRBV28 NA CASSYLYEQYF TGTGCCAGCAGCTACCTCTACGAGCAGTACTTC
NA TRBJ1-5 TRBV19 few CASNPQGYNQPQHF TGTGCCAGTAATCCTCAGGGATACAATCAGCCCCAGCATTTT
NA TRBJ2-1 TRBV11-2 NA CATGLSGNEQFF TGTGCCACGGGGCTTTCGGGCAATGAGCAGTTCTTC
TRBD2 TRBJ2-1 TRBV19 NA CASSIVIWTSGNNEQFF TGTGCCAGTAGTATAGTGATTTGGACTAGCGGAAACAATGAGCAGTTCTTC
TRBD1 TRBJ2-7 TRBV28 once CASSDGQGVYEQYF TGTGCCAGCAGCGACGGACAGGGAGTTTACGAGCAGTACTTC
NA TRBJ2-5 TRBV14 NA CASSQEAYVTQYF TGTGCCAGCAGCCAAGAGGCTTATGTGACCCAGTACTTC